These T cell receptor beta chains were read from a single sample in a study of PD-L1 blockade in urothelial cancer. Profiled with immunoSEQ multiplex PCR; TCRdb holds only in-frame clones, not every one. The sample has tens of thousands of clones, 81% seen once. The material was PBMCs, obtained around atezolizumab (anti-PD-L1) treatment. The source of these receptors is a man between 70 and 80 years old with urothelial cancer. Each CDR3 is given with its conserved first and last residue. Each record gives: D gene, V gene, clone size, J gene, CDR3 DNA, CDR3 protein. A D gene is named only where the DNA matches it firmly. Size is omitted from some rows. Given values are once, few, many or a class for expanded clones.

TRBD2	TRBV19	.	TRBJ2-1	TGTGCCAGTAGTAGGCTAGCGGGAGATGGGAATGAGCAGTTCTTC	CASSRLAGDGNEQFF
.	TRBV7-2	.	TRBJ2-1	TGTGCCAGCAGCCCCTCCAGCGGTCAGTACAATGAGCAGTTCTTC	CASSPSSGQYNEQFF
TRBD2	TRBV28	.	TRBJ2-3	TGTGCCAGCAGTCTAGAGGGACTAGCGTACACAGATACGCAGTATTTT	CASSLEGLAYTDTQYF
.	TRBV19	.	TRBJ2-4	TGTGCCAGTAGTAGCCCAGCGGAGATAGCCAAAAACATTCAGTACTTC	CASSSPAEIAKNIQYF
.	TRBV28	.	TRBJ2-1	TGTGCCAGCAGCCCGTGGGTGGCGGGGATAAACAATGAGCAGTTCTTC	CASSPWVAGINNEQFF
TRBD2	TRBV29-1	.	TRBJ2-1	TGCAGCGTTGAAGAAGCGGGAGCCTACAATGAGCAGTTCTTC	CSVEEAGAYNEQFF
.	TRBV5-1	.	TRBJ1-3	TGCGCCAGCAGCTTGGAGACAGAGATCTCTGGAAACACCATATATTTT	CASSLETEISGNTIYF
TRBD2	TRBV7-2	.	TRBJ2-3	TGTGCCAGTAGGGGGGTAGCGGGGGCCACAGATACGCAGTATTTT	CASRGVAGATDTQYF
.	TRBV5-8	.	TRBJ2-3	TGTGCCAGCAGTCATGCGGGATCCAACCCGGGTCTAACCACAGATACGCAGTATTTT	CASSHAGSNPGLTTDTQYF
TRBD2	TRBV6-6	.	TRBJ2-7	TGTGCCAGCAGGGGAGGGCCCTACGAGCAGTACTTC	CASRGGPYEQYF
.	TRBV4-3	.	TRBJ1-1	TGCGCCAGCAGCCTCCTAATGGGGGGGGACACTGAAGCTTTCTTT	CASSLLMGGDTEAFF
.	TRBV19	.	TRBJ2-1	TGTGCCAGTAGTACCCCAGTCCGGGGTTACAATGAGCAGTTCTTC	CASSTPVRGYNEQFF
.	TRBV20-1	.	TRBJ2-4	TGCAGTGCTAGAGCTTCGGGCATTCAGTACTTC	CSARASGIQYF
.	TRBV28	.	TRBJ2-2	TGTGCCAGCAGTTTAAATGGAGGGAGTTCTGGGGAGCTGTTTTTT	CASSLNGGSSGELFF
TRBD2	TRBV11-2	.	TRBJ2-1	TGTGCCAGCAGCCCCTTTCAGGGGACTAGCGGGAGAACCTACAATGAGCAGTTCTTC	CASSPFQGTSGRTYNEQFF
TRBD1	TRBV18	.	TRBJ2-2	TGTGCCAGCTCACCTCGGCTGGGAAACAGGGGCACCGGGGAGCTGTTTTTT	CASSPRLGNRGTGELFF
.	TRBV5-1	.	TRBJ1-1	TGCGCCAGCAGCTTGCAACCAGTGAACACTGAAGCTTTCTTT	CASSLQPVNTEAFF
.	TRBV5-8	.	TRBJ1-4	TGTGCCAGCAGCTCCGGAACTCTGTTTGGGCATGAAAAACTGTTTTTT	CASSSGTLFGHEKLFF
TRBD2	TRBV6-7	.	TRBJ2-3	TGTGCCAGCAGAGAAGGACTAGCGGGAGCCGGTATAGCAGATACGCAGTATTTT	CASREGLAGAGIADTQYF
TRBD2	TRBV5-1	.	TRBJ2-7	TGCGCCAGCAGCTTGGTTAGCGGGAGGTACGAGCAGTACTTC	CASSLVSGRYEQYF
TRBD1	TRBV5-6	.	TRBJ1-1	TGTGCCAGCAGCAATCTAATGACAGGGACGAACACTGAAGCTTTCTTT	CASSNLMTGTNTEAFF
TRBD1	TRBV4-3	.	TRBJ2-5	TGCGCCAGCAGCCAAGGCGACAGGGAAGAGACCCAGTACTTC	CASSQGDREETQYF
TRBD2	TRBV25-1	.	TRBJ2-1	TGTGCCAGCAGTTGGGGAGGGGTCAATGAGCAGTTCTTC	CASSWGGVNEQFF
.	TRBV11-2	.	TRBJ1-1	TGTGCCAGCAGCCTAGGGGGGGAGAACACTGAAGCTTTCTTT	CASSLGGENTEAFF
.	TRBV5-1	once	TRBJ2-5	TGCGCCAGCAGCCCCTACCAGGGAAAAGAGACCCAGTACTTC	CASSPYQGKETQYF
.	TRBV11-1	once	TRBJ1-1	TGTGCCAGCAGCTACGAGACTGAAGCTTTCTTT	CASSYETEAFF
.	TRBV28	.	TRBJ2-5	TGTGCCAGCAGTTTTGGGCTGGCCCCAGAGACCCAGTACTTC	CASSFGLAPETQYF
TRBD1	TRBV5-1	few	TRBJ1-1	TGCGCCAGCAGCGACATGGACAGGGGCCTGATGAACACTGAAGCTTTCTTT	CASSDMDRGLMNTEAFF
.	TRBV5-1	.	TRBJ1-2	TGCGCCAGCAGCCCGAATCCCGACGGGAACTATGGCTACACCTTC	CASSPNPDGNYGYTF
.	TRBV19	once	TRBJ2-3	TGTGCCAGTAGTCCGACGACTAGCACAGATACGCAGTATTTT	CASSPTTSTDTQYF
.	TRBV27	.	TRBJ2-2	TGTGCCAGCAGTTTATCAATGAGACTAGTGAACACCGGGGAGCTGTTTTTT	CASSLSMRLVNTGELFF
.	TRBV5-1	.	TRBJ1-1	TGCGCCAGCAGCCCTAGACCAGGAGGTCAGGTGGCTTTCTTT	CASSPRPGGQVAFF
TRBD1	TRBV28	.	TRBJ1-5	TGTGCCAGCAGTCCGCGGACAGGGGGGACCAGGCCCCAGCATTTT	CASSPRTGGTRPQHF
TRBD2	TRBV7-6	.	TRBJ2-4	TGTGCCAGCAGCTTATTACCGTTCCTCCCTCCAAGCGGGAAGGACAAAAACATTCAGTACTTC	CASSLLPFLPPSGKDKNIQYF